The 26 T cell receptor beta chains below all came from one sample that was sequenced in a study of radiotherapy plus CTLA-4 blockade in lung cancer. Produced via immunoSEQ multiplex PCR; TCRdb's table is partial and in-frame only. The sample lists tens of thousands of clones; less than 80% were seen once. This sample comprised peripheral blood, obtained from a patient treated with radiotherapy plus ipilimumab. The receptors stem from a human donor with non-small cell lung cancer who had stable disease on radiotherapy plus ipilimumab.

Written as DNA, the CDR3 is TGTGCCAGCAGTGAAGCGCTAGCCCCCAATCAGCCCCAGCATTTT. This gives the protein CASSEALAPNQPQHF. V and J are TRBV6-1 and TRBJ1-5, with no clear D. The CDR3 length is 15 residues. Per the germline V gene, CDR1 is MNHNS and CDR2 is SASEGT. The germline V and J ends were trimmed by 0 bases and 3 bases, with 9 bases remaining between them.

J is TRBJ2-2 and V is TRBV11-3, with a tentative D call TRBD2 (5 bases). Germline values: CDR1 SGHNT, CDR2 YENEEA. CDR3 length: 15 residues. The V gene lost 5 bases and the J gene lost 1 base, with 11 bases spanning the gap. This CDR3 is CASSPKAGNTGELFF. CDR3 sequence (DNA): TGTGCCAGCAGCCCGAAGGCGGGGAACACCGGGGAGCTGTTTTTT.

This chain joins TRBV7-8 and TRBJ2-5; 9 nucleotides match TRBD2. The CDR3 loop spans 14 amino acids. Germline V gives CDR1 SGHVS, CDR2 FQNEAQ. V dropped 4 bases and J dropped 5; count of bases not matched to a gene: 5. The CDR3 nucleotides read TGTGCCAGCAGCTCCCCCCTAGCGGGGGAGACCCAGTACTTC. Translating gives CASSSPLAGETQYF.

This clone has just one count. J is TRBJ2-1 and V is TRBV5-1, with D possibly called TRBD1 or TRBD2 (5 bases each). This CDR3 has 14 amino acids. V was trimmed by 4 bases and J by 10 bases, leaving 18 bases between them. Germline V gives CDR1 SGHRS, CDR2 YFSETQ. This CDR3 reads CASSPGTTKGEQFF. CDR3 coding DNA: TGCGCCAGCAGCCCGGGGACCACCAAGGGGGAGCAGTTCTTC.

The rearrangement uses TRBV10-1 and TRBJ2-1; TRBD2 aligns across 7 bases. The V gene's germline CDR1 is WNHNN and CDR2 SYGVQD (reference sequence). CDR3 length equals 16 residues. The V segment lost 0 bases and the J segment 6 bases; nucleotides outside the gene matches: 8. CDR3 residues: CASSESKLAGINEQFF. CDR3 sequence (DNA): TGCGCCAGCAGTGAGTCGAAGTTAGCGGGTATCAATGAGCAGTTCTTC.

This clone has only a few counts. The chain recombines TRBV7-2 with TRBJ2-2; 9 bases map to TRBD1. This CDR3 is built from 17 residues. CDR1 and CDR2 (germline): SGHTA, FQGNSA. V lost 4 bases and J lost 4; bases outside the gene matches: 10. The CDR3 coding sequence is TGTGCCAGCAGCTCAAAGCCGGGACAGGGACTCACCGGGGAGCTGTTTTTT. This gives the protein CASSSKPGQGLTGELFF.

The rearrangement uses TRBV27 and TRBJ1-3, with D perhaps TRBD1 (6 bases). The V end lost 0 bases, the J end lost 0 bases, and 6 bases lay between the germline ends. CDR1 is MNHEY and CDR2 is SMNVEV in the germline V gene (reference sequence). The CDR3 is 15 residues long. CDR3 loop: CASSLSGASGNTIYF. The CDR3 DNA follows: TGTGCCAGCAGTTTATCGGGGGCCTCTGGAAACACCATATATTTT.

CDR3 nucleotides: TGTGCCAGCAGCTTAGAGGGGCATCAGCCCCAGCATTTT. The encoded protein is CASSLEGHQPQHF. The chain uses TRBV7-2 and TRBJ1-5, with D possibly matching TRBD1 (5 bases). CDR3 size: 13 residues. The V end lost 1 base, the J end lost 5 bases, and 6 bases lay between the germline ends. The germline V gene has CDR1 SGHTA and CDR2 FQGNSA. Full variable domain (missing parts from reference TRBV7-2 and TRBJ1-5): GAGVSQSPSNKVTEKGKDVELRCDPISGHTALYWYRQSLGQGLEFLIYFQGNSAPDKSGLPSDRFSAERTGGSVSTLTIQRTQQEDSAVYLCASSLEGHQPQHFGDGTRLSIL.

About this clone: Different DNA sequences within this sample yield the same CDR3. The rearrangement joins TRBV5-1 to TRBJ1-2, with D tentatively TRBD1 (5 bases). The V gene's germline CDR1 is SGHRS and CDR2 YFSETQ. The CDR3 covers 14 residues. The germline V and J ends were trimmed by 0 bases and 4 bases, with 10 bases remaining between them. The DNA of the CDR3 is TGCGCCAGCAGCTTGGGGCAGGGTATCTATGGCTACACCTTC. Amino acid sequence: CASSLGQGIYGYTF.

J is TRBJ2-2 and V is TRBV6-1, with 9 positions matching TRBD2. The V gene end was trimmed by 5 bases and the J gene end by 1 base; junction bases not matched to a gene: 2. The CDR3 has 15 residues. Germline assignment: CDR1 MNHNS and CDR2 SASEGT. CDR3 in DNA: TGTGCCAGCAGTCGACTAGCGGTGAACACCGGGGAGCTGTTTTTT. This codes for CASSRLAVNTGELFF.

This clone was seen more than once but under ten times. This CDR3 reads CASRARSNIQYF. DNA of the CDR3: TGTGCCAGTAGGGCAAGGTCAAACATTCAGTACTTC. V gene TRBV19 combines with J gene TRBJ2-4; the D is unclear. Trimming took 6 bases from V and 6 from J, leaving 9 bases between them. This CDR3 has 12 amino acids. Per germline, CDR1 LNHDA and CDR2 SQIVND (reference sequence).

For this clone: Mismatch with germline at one junction end may stem from a read error. The rearrangement uses TRBV14 and TRBJ1-1; perhaps TRBD1 as D (5 bases). Germline-derived CDR1 and CDR2 are SGHDN and FVKESK. CDR3 length: 14 residues. The CDR3 is CASSQDLSGRSFNF. In nucleotides, the CDR3 is TGTGCCAGCAGCCAAGATTTATCGGGGCGTTCATTCAACTTT.

V and J are TRBV5-4 and TRBJ1-4; 9 bases line up with TRBD1. There are 15 residues in the CDR3. Per germline, CDR1 SGHNT and CDR2 YYREEE (reference sequence). Germline trimming cut 4 bases from V and 5 bases from J; bases unmatched to any gene: 6. CDR3: CASSTNRGLNEKLFF. Here the CDR3 DNA reads TGTGCCAGCAGCACGAACAGGGGGCTAAATGAAAAACTGTTTTTT.

This sequence joins TRBV6-4 and TRBJ2-3, with a weak D call TRBD2 (5 bases). Trimming cost V 7 bases and J 0 bases, with 20 bases left between them. Germline values: CDR1 MRHNA, CDR2 SNTAGT. The CDR3 totals 17 residues. CDR3: CASKKRWEFPSTDTQYF. CDR3 sequence (DNA): TGTGCCAGCAAGAAAAGGTGGGAGTTTCCGAGCACAGATACGCAGTATTTT.

The rearrangement links TRBV27 to TRBJ1-1; 7 bases line up with TRBD1. Trimming removed 3 bases from V and 5 bases from J; junction bases left unmatched: 9. Germline CDR1 and CDR2: MNHEY and SMNVEV (reference sequence). The CDR3 has 15 amino acids. CDR3 region: CASSLSTGTGTEAFF. The CDR3 coding sequence is TGTGCCAGCAGTTTGTCGACAGGGACGGGGACTGAAGCTTTCTTT.

This clone was observed a handful of times. The gene calls are TRBV14 and TRBJ1-2, with D hard to call. The CDR3 has 13 residues. The ends were cut back, 0 bases at V and 4 bases at J, with 6 bases in the middle. CDR1 and CDR2 (germline): SGHDN, FVKESK. The CDR3 loop is CASSQDYSYGYTF. CDR3 nucleotides: TGTGCCAGCAGCCAAGATTACAGCTATGGCTACACCTTC.

The V call is TRBV6-1, the J call TRBJ2-7, with D possibly being TRBD1 or TRBD2 (6 bases each). The CDR3 consists of 14 residues. Trimming took off 7 bases at V and 1 base at J, with 14 bases between the two ends. Germline V gives CDR1 MNHNS, CDR2 SASEGT. The CDR3 is CASTLGGASYEQYV. The CDR3 DNA sequence: TGTGCCAGCACCCTCGGGGGCGCGTCCTACGAGCAGTACGTC.

This sequence joins TRBV7-8 and TRBJ1-5; perhaps TRBD1 as D (5 bases). The CDR3 is 13 residues long. V dropped 6 bases and J dropped 6 bases, with 12 bases sitting between them. Germline assignment: CDR1 SGHVS and CDR2 FQNEAQ. The DNA of the CDR3 is TGTGCCAGCAGAGGAACAGGTGGTCAGCCCCAGCATTTT. It codes for CASRGTGGQPQHF.

The rearrangement links TRBV5-1 to TRBJ1-1, with D maybe TRBD1 (6 bases). Germline CDR1 is SGHRS and CDR2 is YFSETQ. This CDR3 region has 15 residues. Trimming removed 1 base at V and 3 bases at J, with 13 bases between. CDR3: CASSLMAPGDTEAFF. CDR3 nucleotide sequence: TGCGCCAGCAGCTTGATGGCCCCAGGGGACACTGAAGCTTTCTTT.

The gene calls are TRBV20-1 and TRBJ2-1; D call uncertain. Germline assignment: CDR1 DFQATT and CDR2 SNEGSKA (reference sequence). Trimming removed 5 bases from V and 9 bases from J, with 11 bases in between. This CDR3 region has 11 residues. The CDR3 region has the DNA TGCAGTGCTTCTCCTTTGGTTGAGCAGTTCTTC. Translating gives CSASPLVEQFF.

The CDR3 nucleotides are TGTGCCAGCAGTGAAGGGAGGTCCTCCGAAGCTTTCTTT. Translated, it gives CASSEGRSSEAFF. This rearrangement joins TRBV6-1 to TRBJ1-1; D unresolved. The CDR3 runs to 13 residues. Germline values: CDR1 MNHNS, CDR2 SASEGT. Trimming removed 1 base at V and 8 bases at J, with 11 bases between.

This clone was counted a few times. The chain is built from TRBV5-1 and TRBJ2-2, with unresolved D. Deletions cut 0 bases from V and 5 bases from J, with 17 bases between. Germline values: CDR1 SGHRS, CDR2 YFSETQ. The CDR3 length is 17 residues. In nucleotides, the CDR3 is TGCGCCAGCAGCTTGGCTTCTTCACTCCAGTCAACCGGGGAGCTGTTTTTT. This codes for CASSLASSLQSTGELFF.

The V call is TRBV6-5, the J call TRBJ1-2; 10 bases fit TRBD1. The CDR3 covers 15 residues. CDR1 is MNHEY and CDR2 is SVGAGI in the germline V gene. The V segment lost 0 bases and the J segment 8 bases; nucleotides outside the gene matches: 6. CDR3: CASSYSTDRGQGYTF. The CDR3 nucleotides read TGTGCCAGCAGTTACTCGACAGACAGGGGGCAAGGCTACACCTTC.

The V call is TRBV7-7, the J call TRBJ2-5; unclear D gene. Trimming removed 6 bases from V and 0 bases from J, with 8 bases in between. Germline CDR1 SSHAT, CDR2 FNYEAQ (reference sequence). There are 13 residues in the CDR3. The CDR3 loop is CASSSGYQETQYF. CDR3 in DNA: TGTGCCAGCAGTTCTGGGTACCAAGAGACCCAGTACTTC. Looking up the rest from reference TRBV7-7 and TRBJ2-5 gives the full variable domain: GAGVSQSPRYKVTKRGQDVTLRCDPISSHATLYWYQQALGQGPEFLTYFNYEAQPDKSGLPSDRFSAERPEGSISTLTIQRTEQRDSAMYRCASSSGYQETQYFGPGTRLLVL.

J is TRBJ1-6 and V is TRBV4-1; a weak D match, TRBD1 (5 bases). The CDR3 runs 17 residues. Germline V lookup: CDR1 MGHRA, CDR2 YSYEKL. The V gene lost 5 bases and the J gene lost 5 bases, with 19 bases spanning the gap. CDR3 amino acids: CASSTPARWGNNSPLHF. CDR3 nucleotide sequence: TGCGCCAGCAGCACCCCGGCTAGGTGGGGCAATAATTCACCCCTCCACTTT.

A single count supports this clone. The V gene is TRBV4-2, the J gene TRBJ2-3; 10 bases are a match to TRBD2. The V gene end was trimmed by 0 bases and the J gene end by 4 bases; junction bases not matched to a gene: 4. The germline V gene encodes CDR1 LGHNA and CDR2 YNFKEQ. The CDR3 extends over 16 amino acids. The CDR3 sequence is CASSQEASGRSDTQYF. DNA of the CDR3: TGTGCCAGCAGCCAAGAGGCTAGCGGGAGATCAGATACGCAGTATTTT.